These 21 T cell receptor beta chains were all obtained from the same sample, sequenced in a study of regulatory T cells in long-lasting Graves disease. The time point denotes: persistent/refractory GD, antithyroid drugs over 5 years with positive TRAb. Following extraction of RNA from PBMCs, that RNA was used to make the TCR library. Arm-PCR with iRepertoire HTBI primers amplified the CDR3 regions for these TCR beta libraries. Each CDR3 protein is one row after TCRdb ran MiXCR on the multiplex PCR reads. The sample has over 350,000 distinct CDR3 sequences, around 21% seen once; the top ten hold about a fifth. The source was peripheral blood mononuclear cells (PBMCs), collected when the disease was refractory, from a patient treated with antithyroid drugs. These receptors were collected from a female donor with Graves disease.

CDR3 sequence reads: CASSPQSAGGPHGQYF. The CDR3 DNA follows: TGTGCCAGCAGTCCCCAGTCAGCGGGAGGGCCCCACGGGCAGTACTTC. The rearrangement links TRBV12-3 or TRBV12-4 to TRBJ2-7; 10 bases match TRBD2. Germline trimming cut 5 bases from V and 9 bases from J; bases unmatched to any gene: 16. This CDR3 spans 16 amino acids.

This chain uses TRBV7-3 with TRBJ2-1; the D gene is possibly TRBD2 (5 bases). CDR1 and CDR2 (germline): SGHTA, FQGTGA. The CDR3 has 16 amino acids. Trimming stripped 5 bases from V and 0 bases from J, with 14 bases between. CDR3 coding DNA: TGTGCCAGCAGCCAAAACACGGGGAGCTCCTACAATGAGCAGTTCTTC. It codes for CASSQNTGSSYNEQFF.

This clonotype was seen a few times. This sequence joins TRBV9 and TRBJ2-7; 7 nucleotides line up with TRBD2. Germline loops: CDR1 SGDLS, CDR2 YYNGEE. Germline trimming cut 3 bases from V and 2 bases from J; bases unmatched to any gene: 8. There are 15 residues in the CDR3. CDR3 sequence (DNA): TGTGCCAGCAGCGCCAAAGAGGGACTAACCTACGAGCAGTACTTC. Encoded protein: CASSAKEGLTYEQYF.

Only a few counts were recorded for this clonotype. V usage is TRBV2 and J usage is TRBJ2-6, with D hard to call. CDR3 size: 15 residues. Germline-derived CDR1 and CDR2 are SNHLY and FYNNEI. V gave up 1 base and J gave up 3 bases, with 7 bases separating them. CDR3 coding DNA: TGTGCCAGCAGTGAAGGCGTCCTTGGGGCCAACGTCCTGACTTTC. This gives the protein CASSEGVLGANVLTF.

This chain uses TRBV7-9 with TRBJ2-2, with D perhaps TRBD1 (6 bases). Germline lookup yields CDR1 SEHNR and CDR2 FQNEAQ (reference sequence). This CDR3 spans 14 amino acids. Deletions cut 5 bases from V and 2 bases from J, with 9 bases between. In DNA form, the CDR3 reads TGTGCCAGCAGCCGACAGGCAAACACCGGGGAGCTGTTTTTT. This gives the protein CASSRQANTGELFF.

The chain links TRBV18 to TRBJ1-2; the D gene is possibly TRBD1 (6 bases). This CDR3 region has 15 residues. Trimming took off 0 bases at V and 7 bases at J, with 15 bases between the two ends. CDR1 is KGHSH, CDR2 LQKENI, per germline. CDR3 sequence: CASSPPRLGAGGYTF. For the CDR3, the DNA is TGTGCCAGCTCACCACCGCGGTTGGGGGCAGGTGGCTACACCTTC.

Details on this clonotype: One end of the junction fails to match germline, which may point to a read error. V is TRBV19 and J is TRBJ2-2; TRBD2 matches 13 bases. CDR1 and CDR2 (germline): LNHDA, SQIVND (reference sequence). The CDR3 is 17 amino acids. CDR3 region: CASTLLAGGPGTRELFF. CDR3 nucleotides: TGTGCCAGTACCCTACTAGCGGGAGGGCCGGGCACCAGGGAGCTGTTTTTT.

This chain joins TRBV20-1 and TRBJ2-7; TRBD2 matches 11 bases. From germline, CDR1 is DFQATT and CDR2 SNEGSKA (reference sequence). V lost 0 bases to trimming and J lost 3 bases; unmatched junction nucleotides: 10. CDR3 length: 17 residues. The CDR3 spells CSARDPGSGRALYEQYF. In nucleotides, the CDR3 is TGCAGTGCTAGAGACCCAGGTAGCGGGAGGGCCCTCTACGAGCAGTACTTC.

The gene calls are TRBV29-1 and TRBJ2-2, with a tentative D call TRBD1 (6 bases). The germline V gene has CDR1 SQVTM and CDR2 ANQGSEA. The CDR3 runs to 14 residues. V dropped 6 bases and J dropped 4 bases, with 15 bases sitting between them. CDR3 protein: CSVRPPGVTGELFF. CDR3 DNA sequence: TGCAGCGTACGCCCCCCAGGGGTCACCGGGGAGCTGTTTTTT.

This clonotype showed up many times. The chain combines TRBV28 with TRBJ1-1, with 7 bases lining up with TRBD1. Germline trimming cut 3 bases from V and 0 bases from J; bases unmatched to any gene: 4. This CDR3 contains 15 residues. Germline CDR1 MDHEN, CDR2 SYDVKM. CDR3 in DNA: TGTGCCAGCAGTTTTGGACAGGCCATGAACACTGAAGCTTTCTTT. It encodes CASSFGQAMNTEAFF. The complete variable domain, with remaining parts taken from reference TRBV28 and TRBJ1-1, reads DVKVTQSSRYLVKRTGEKVFLECVQDMDHENMFWYRQDPGLGLRLIYFSYDVKMKEKGDIPEGYSVSREKKERFSLILESASTNQTSMYLCASSFGQAMNTEAFFGQGTRLTVV.

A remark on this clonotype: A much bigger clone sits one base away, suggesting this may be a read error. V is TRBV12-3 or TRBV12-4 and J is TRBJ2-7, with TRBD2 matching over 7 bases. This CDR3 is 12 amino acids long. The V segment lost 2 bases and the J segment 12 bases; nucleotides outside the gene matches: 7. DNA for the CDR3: TGTGCCAGCAGTTTACAATGGGAGGGGCGGTACTTC. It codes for CASSLQWEGRYF.

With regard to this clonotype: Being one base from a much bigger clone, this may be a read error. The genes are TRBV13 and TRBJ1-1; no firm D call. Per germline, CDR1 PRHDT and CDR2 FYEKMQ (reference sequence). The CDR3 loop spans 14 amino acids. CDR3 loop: CANSFVRGNTEAFF. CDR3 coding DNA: TGTGCCAACAGCTTCGTAAGAGGGAACACTGAAGCTTTCTTT.

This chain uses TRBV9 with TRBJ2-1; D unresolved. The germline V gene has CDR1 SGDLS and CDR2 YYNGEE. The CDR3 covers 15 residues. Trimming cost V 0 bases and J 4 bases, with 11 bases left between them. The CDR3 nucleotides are TGTGCCAGCAGCGTAGGAGGTACCGTGTACAATGAGCAGTTCTTC. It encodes CASSVGGTVYNEQFF.

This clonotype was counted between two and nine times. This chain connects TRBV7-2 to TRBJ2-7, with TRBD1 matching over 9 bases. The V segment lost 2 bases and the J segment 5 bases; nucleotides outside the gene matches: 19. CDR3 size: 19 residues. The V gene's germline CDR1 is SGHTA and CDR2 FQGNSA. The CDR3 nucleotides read TGTGCCAGCAGCTTAACAGGGGGCTTAGCGATAGCGGAGGTTCACGAGCAGTACTTC. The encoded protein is CASSLTGGLAIAEVHEQYF.

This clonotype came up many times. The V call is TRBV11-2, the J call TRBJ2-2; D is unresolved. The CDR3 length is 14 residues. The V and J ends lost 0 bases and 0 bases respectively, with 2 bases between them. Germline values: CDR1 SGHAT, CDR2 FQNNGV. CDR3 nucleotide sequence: TGTGCCAGCAGCTTAGAATCGAACACCGGGGAGCTGTTTTTT. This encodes CASSLESNTGELFF.

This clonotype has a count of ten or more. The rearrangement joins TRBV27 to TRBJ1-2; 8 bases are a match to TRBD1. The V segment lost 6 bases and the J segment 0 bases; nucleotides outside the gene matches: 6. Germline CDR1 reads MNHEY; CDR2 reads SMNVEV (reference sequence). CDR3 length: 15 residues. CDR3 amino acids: CASRPVQGANYGYTF. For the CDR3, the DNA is TGTGCCAGCAGACCGGTACAGGGGGCTAACTATGGCTACACCTTC.

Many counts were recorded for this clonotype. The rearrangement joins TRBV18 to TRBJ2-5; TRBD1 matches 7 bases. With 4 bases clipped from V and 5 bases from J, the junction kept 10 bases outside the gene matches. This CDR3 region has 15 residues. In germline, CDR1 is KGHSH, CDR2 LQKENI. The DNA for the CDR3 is TGTGCCAGCTCACAGCGACAGGGATCTGGGGAGACCCAGTACTTC. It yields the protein CASSQRQGSGETQYF. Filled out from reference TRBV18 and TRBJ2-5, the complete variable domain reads NAGVMQNPRHLVRRRGQEARLRCSPMKGHSHVYWYRQLPEEGLKFMVYLQKENIIDESGMPKERFSAEFPKEGPSILRIQQVVRGDSAAYFCASSQRQGSGETQYFGPGTRLLVL.

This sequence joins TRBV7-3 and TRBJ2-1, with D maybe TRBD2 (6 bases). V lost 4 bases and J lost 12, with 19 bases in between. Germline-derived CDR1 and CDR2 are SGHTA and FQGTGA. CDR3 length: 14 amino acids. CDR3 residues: CASSSGALLGRQFF. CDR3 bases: TGTGCCAGCAGCTCGGGAGCCCTCCTGGGGAGGCAGTTCTTC.

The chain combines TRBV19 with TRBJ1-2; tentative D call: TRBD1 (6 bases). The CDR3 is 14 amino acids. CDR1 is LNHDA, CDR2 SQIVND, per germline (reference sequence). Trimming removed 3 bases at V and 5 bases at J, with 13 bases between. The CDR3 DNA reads TGTGCCAGTAGTATTATGGGGGGCGAATATGGCTACACCTTC. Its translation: CASSIMGGEYGYTF.

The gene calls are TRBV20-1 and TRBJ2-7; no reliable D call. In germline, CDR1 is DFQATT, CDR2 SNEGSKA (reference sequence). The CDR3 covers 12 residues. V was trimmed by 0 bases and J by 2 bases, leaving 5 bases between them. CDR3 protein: CSARDSTYEQYF. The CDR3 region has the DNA TGCAGTGCTAGAGACTCTACCTACGAGCAGTACTTC.

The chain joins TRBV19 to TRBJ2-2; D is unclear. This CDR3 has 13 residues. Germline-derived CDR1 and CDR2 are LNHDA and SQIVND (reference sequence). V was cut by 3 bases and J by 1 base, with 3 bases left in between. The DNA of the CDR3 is TGTGCCAGTAGTATTGGGAACACCGGGGAGCTGTTTTTT. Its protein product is CASSIGNTGELFF.